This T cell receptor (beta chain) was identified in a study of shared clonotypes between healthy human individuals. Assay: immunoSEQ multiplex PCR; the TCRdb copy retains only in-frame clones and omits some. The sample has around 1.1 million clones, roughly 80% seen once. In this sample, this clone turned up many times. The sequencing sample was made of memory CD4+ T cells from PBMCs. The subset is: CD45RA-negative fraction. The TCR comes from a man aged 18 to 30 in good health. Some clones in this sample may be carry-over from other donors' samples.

CDR3 residues: CASSGQGRLYEQYF. CDR3 DNA: TGTGCCAGCAGTGGACAGGGTAGGCTCTACGAGCAGTACTTC. The chain uses TRBV2 and TRBJ2-7; 7 nucleotides line up with TRBD1. Unmatched junction bases numbered 6, after V lost 4 bases and J lost 3 bases. The CDR3 extends over 14 amino acids. Germline V lookup: CDR1 SNHLY, CDR2 FYNNEI.